This T cell receptor beta chain was identified in a study of neoadjuvant nivolumab and ipilimumab in lung cancer. The study's findings and limits: Resected tumors had greater TCR richness and clonality than uninvolved lung. From pretherapy to surgery, tumor richness and clonality rose with dual therapy. TCR sequencing covered a small number of samples.

Trimming pared 6 bases from V and 8 bases from J, leaving 15 bases between. The CDR3 consists of 13 residues. Germline V gene data show CDR1 as SNHLY and CDR2 as FYNNEI. A word on this clone: What it recognizes is unknown.

Sequenced by immunoSEQ multiplex PCR; TCRdb stores in-frame clones only, minus some. The sample yields 39,000 or so clones, roughly nine tenths seen once. The gene calls are TRBV2 and TRBJ2-3, with a possible D match to TRBD1 (5 bases). This TCR was recovered from an adult with non-small cell lung cancer. Sequencing used peripheral blood, obtained before neoadjuvant nivolumab, alone or with ipilimumab. The CDR3 region has the DNA TGTGCCAGCAGAACTCCAGGGCGCGTTACGCAGTATTTT. It is translated as CASRTPGRVTQYF.